One sample yielded the 4 T cell receptor beta chains listed below, sequenced in a study of beta chain features in type 1 diabetes. Expressed TCRB transcripts were sequenced after all isolated RNA was converted to cDNA. Libraries were prepared by immunoSEQ multiplex PCR; TCRdb keeps only in-frame clonotypes and omits some of them. The profile covers roughly 610,000 clones, with roughly a sixth appearing a single time and under 0.095% taken by the ten largest. The source material was naive CD4+ T cells from blood. These receptors were taken from a man aged 18 to 29 in good health.

This clone was recorded a few times. The chain has TRBV14 and TRBJ2-3; D might be TRBD1 or TRBD2, each matching 5 bases. The CDR3 loop spans 17 amino acids. Trimming shortened V by 3 bases and J by 0 bases, and 16 bases separated the two germline ends. Germline CDR1 reads SGHDN; CDR2 reads FVKESK. As DNA, the CDR3 is TGTGCCAGCAGCCATTCACCGGGGCCAATAAGCACAGATACGCAGTATTTT. This gives the protein CASSHSPGPISTDTQYF.

The chain links TRBV11-3 to TRBJ2-1; 7 bases match TRBD2. Germline assignment: CDR1 SGHNT and CDR2 YENEEA. This CDR3 spans 14 amino acids. Trimming took 1 base from V and 6 from J; bases not matched to a gene: 3. The CDR3 nucleotides are TGTGCCAGCAGCTTAGGGGAGGGCCGCAATGAGCAGTTCTTC. Amino acid sequence: CASSLGEGRNEQFF.

This clone was observed a handful of times. V usage is TRBV11-1 and J usage is TRBJ2-7; 10 bases line up with TRBD1. The germline V gene has CDR1 SGHAT and CDR2 FQDESV (reference sequence). J gave up 3 bases and V 4 bases, and 6 bases lay outside the gene matches. The CDR3 is made up of 15 amino acids. Here the CDR3 reads CASSSPGTGDYEQYF. The CDR3 coding sequence is TGTGCCAGCAGCTCCCCGGGGACAGGGGACTACGAGCAGTACTTC.

This clone was detected only a few times. The J gene is TRBJ1-2, the V gene TRBV4-3; 8 nucleotides agree with TRBD1. The CDR3 is made up of 16 amino acids. J lost 4 bases, V lost 1 base, and 8 bases had no gene match. Per germline, CDR1 LGHNA and CDR2 YSLEER. The CDR3 sequence is CASSQVGTGNPYGYTF. CDR3 in DNA: TGCGCCAGCAGCCAAGTCGGGACAGGAAATCCCTATGGCTACACCTTC.